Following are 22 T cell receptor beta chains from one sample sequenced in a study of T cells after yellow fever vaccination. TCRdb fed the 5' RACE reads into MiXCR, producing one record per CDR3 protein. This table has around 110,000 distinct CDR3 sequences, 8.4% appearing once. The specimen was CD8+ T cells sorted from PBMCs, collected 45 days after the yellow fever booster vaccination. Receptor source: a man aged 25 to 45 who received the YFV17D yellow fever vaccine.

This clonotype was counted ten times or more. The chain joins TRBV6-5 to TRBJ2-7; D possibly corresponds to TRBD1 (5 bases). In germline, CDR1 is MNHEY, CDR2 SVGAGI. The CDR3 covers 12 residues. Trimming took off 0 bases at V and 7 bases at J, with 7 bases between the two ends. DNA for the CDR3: TGTGCCAGCAGTTACTCGGGGCGGGAGCAGTACTTC. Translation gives CASSYSGREQYF.

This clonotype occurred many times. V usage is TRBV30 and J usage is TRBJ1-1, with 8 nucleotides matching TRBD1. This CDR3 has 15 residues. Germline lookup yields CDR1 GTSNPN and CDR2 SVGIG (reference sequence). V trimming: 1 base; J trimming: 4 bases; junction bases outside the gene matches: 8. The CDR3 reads CAWSADRGLATEAFF. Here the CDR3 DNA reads TGTGCCTGGAGTGCTGACAGGGGTTTAGCCACTGAAGCTTTCTTT.

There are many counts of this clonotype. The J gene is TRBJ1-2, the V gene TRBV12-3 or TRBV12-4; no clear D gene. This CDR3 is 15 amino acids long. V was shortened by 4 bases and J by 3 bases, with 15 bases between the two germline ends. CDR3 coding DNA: TGTGCCAGCAGTTCCGCCGTAAAACTGGACTATGGCTACACCTTC. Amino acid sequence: CASSSAVKLDYGYTF.

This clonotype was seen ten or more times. CDR3 region: CASSLSLGADTQYF. The DNA of the CDR3 is TGTGCCAGCAGCTTATCCCTTGGGGCAGATACGCAGTATTTT. The J gene is TRBJ2-3, the V gene TRBV7-2; D remains unclear. V was cut by 2 bases and J by 4 bases, with 10 bases left in between. The CDR3 runs 14 residues. Germline V gene lookup returns CDR1 SGHTA and CDR2 FQGNSA.

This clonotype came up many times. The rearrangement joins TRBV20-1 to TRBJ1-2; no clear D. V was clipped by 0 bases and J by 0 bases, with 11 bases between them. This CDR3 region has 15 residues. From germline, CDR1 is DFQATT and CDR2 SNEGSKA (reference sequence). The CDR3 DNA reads TGCAGTGCTAGAGATTTACAAGTTACTAACTATGGCTACACCTTC. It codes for CSARDLQVTNYGYTF.

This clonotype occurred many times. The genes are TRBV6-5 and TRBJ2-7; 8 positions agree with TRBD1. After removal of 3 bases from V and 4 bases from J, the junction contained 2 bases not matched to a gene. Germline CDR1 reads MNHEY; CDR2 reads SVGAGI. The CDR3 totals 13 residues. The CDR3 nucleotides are TGTGCCAGCAGTTATCAGGGGGCGTACGAGCAGTACTTC. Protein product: CASSYQGAYEQYF.

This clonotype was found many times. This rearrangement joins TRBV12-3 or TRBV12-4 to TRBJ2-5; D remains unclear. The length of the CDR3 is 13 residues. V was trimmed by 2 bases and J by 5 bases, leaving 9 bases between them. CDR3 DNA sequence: TGTGCCAGCAGTTTACCCACTCGGGAGACCCAGTACTTC. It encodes CASSLPTRETQYF.

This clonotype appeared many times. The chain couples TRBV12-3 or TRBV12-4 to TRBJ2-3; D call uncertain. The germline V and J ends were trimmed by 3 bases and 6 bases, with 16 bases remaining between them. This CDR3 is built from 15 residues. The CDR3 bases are TGTGCCAGCAGTTTTTTGCCGGAACAGAGGGATACGCAGTATTTT. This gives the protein CASSFLPEQRDTQYF.

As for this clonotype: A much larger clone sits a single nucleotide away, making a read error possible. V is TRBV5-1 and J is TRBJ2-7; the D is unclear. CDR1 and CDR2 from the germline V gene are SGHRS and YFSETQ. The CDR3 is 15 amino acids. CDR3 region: CASSLDPSLSYKQYF. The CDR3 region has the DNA TGCGCCAGCAGCTTGGATCCGTCCCTCTCCTACAAGCAGTACTTC.

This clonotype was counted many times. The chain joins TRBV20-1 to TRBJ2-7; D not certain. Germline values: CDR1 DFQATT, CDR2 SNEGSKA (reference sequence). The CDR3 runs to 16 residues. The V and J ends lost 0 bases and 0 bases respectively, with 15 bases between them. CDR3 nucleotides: TGCAGTGCTAGAGAGCGGCTTGGCTTTAGCTCCTACGAGCAGTACTTC. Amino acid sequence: CSARERLGFSSYEQYF.

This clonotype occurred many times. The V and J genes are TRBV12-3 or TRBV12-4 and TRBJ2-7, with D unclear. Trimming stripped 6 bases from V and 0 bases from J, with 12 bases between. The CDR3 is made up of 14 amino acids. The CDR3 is CASSHGRFSYEQYF. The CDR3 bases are TGTGCCAGCAGCCATGGACGGTTCTCCTACGAGCAGTACTTC.

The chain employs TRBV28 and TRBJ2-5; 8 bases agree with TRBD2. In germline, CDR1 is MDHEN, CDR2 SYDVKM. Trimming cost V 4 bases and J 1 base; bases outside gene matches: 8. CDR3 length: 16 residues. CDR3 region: CASSSPTSDLQETQYF. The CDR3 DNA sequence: TGTGCCAGCAGTTCCCCGACTAGCGACCTCCAAGAGACCCAGTACTTC.

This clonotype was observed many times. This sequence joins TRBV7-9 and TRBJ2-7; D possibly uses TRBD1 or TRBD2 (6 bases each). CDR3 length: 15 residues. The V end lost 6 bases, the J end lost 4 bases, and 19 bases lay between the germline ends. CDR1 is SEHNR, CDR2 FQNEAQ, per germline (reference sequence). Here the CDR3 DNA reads TGTGCCAGCAGTTACCGGGACACGGGGGTTTACGAGCAGTACTTC. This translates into CASSYRDTGVYEQYF.

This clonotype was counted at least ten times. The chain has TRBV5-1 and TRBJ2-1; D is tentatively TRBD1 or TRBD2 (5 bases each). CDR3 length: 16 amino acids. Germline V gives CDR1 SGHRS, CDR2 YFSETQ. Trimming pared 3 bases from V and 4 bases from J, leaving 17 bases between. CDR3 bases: TGCGCCAGCAGCTCCGACAGAAAGCGGCGATACAATGAGCAGTTCTTC. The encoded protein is CASSSDRKRRYNEQFF.

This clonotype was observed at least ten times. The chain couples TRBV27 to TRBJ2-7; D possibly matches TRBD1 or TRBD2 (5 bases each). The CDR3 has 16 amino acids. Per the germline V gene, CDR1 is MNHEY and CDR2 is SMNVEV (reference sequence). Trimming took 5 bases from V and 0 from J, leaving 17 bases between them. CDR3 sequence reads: CASSTYRDGSSYEQYF. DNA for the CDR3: TGTGCCAGCAGTACCTACCGGGACGGAAGCTCCTACGAGCAGTACTTC.

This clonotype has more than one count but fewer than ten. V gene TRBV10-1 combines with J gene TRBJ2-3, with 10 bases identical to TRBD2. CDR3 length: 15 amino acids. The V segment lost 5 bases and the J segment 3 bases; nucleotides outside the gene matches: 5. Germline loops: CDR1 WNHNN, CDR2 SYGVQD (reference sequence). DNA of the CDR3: TGCGCCAGCAGTCCCGGGACTAGCGAAACAGATACGCAGTATTTT. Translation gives CASSPGTSETDTQYF.

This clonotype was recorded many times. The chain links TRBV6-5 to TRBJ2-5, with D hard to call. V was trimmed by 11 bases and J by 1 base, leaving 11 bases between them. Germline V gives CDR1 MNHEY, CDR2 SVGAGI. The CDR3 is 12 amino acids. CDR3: CAVQPPQETQYF. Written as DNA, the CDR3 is TGTGCCGTCCAGCCCCCCCAAGAGACCCAGTACTTC.

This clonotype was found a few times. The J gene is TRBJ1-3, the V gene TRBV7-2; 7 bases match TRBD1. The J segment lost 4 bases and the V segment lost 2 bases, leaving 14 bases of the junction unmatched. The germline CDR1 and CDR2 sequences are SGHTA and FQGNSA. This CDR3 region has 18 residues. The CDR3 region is CASSLSLGGASSGNTIYF. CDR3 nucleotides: TGTGCCAGCAGCTTATCCCTAGGGGGCGCGTCTTCCGGAAACACCATATATTTT.

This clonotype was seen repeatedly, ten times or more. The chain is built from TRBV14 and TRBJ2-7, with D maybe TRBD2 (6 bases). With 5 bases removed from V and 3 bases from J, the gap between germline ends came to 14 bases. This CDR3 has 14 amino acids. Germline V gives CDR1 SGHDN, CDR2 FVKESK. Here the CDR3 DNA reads TGTGCCAGCAGCTCTACCGGTAGCGGCTACGAGCAGTACTTC. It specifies CASSSTGSGYEQYF.

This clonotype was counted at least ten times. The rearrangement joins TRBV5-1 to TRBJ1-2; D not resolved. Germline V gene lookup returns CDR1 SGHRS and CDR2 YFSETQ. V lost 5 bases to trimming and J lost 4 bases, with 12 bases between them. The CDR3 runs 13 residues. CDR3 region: CASRLNEGYGYTF. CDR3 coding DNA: TGCGCCAGCAGGCTGAATGAGGGCTATGGCTACACCTTC.

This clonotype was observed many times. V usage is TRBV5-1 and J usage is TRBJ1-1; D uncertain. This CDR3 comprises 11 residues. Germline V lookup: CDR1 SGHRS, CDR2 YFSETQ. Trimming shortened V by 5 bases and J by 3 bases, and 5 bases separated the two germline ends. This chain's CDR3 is CASRGDTEAFF. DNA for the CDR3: TGCGCCAGCAGGGGAGACACTGAAGCTTTCTTT.

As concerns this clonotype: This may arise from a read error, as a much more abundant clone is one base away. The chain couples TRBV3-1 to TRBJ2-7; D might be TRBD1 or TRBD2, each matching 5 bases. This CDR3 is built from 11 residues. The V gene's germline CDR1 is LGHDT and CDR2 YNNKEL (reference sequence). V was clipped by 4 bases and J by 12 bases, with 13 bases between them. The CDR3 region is CASSPGEGRYF. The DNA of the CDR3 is TGTGCCAGCAGCCCAGGAGAGGGACGGTACTTC.